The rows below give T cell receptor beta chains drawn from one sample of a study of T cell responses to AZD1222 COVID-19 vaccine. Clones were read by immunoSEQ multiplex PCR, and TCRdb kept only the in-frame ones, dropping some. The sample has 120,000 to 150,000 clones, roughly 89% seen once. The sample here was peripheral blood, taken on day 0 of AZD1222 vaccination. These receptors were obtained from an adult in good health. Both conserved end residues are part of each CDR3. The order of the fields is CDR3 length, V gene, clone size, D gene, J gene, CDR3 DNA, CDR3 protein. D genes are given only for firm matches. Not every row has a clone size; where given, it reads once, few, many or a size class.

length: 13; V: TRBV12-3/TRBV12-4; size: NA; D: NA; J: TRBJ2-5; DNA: TGTGCCAGCTCGTTGGGGTTGTCAGAGACCCAGTACTTC; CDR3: CASSLGLSETQYF
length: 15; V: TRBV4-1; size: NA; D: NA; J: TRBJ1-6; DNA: TGCGCCAGCAGCCATTACAGGGAAAGGAATTCACCCCTCCACTTT; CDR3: CASSHYRERNSPLHF
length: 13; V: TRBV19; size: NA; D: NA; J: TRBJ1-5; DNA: TGTGCCAGTAGTAGTCGGACAGAATCTCCCCAGCATTTT; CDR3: CASSSRTESPQHF
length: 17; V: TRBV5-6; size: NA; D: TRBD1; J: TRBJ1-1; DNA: TGTGCCAGCAGCTTGGAAGGGGGCTACATCCCTGACACTGAAGCTTTCTTT; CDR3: CASSLEGGYIPDTEAFF
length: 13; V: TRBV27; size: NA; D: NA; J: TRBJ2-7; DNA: TGTGCCAGCAGTTTTGGCCAGGCCTACGAGCAGTACTTC; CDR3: CASSFGQAYEQYF
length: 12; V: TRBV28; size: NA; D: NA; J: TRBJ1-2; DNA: TGTGCCAGCAGCACAGGGCGCTATGGCTACACCTTC; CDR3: CASSTGRYGYTF
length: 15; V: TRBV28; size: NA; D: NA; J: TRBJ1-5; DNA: TGTGCCAGCAGGGGTACCCCTTATAGCAATCAGCCCCAGCATTTT; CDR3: CASRGTPYSNQPQHF
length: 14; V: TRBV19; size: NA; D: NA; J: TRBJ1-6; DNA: TGTGCCAGTAGTAAGACAGACGCTAATTCACCCCTCCACTTT; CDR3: CASSKTDANSPLHF
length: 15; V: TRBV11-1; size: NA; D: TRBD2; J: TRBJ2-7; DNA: TGTGCCAGCAGCTTAGGTAGCGGGAGTGCCTACGAGCAGTACTTC; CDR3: CASSLGSGSAYEQYF
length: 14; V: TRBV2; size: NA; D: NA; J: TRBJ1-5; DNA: TGTGCCAGCAGTGCGGAAGGGAACAATCAGCCCCAGCATTTT; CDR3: CASSAEGNNQPQHF
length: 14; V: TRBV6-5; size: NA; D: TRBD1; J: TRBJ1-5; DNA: TGTGCCAGCAGTACTACAGGGGGCCCCCAGCCCCAGCATTTT; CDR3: CASSTTGGPQPQHF
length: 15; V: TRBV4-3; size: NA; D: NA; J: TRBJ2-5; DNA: TGCGCCAGCAGCCAAGAACAGAGCAAGCAAGAGACCCAGTACTTC; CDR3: CASSQEQSKQETQYF
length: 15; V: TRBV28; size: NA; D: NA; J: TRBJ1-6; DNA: TGTGCCAGCAGTTTACGTCAGGGACTAGATTCACCCCTCCACTTT; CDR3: CASSLRQGLDSPLHF
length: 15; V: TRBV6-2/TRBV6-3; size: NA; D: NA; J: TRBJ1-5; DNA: TGTGCCAGCAGCCATGGAGGGGCCGGGCTGAGGCCCCAGCATTTT; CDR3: CASSHGGAGLRPQHF
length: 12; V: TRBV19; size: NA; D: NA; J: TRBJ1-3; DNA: TGTGCCAGTAGTATGAGCCCTTACACCATATATTTT; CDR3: CASSMSPYTIYF
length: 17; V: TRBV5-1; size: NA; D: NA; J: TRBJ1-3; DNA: TGCGCCAGCAGCTTGTTCGGCAGGGGCAATATTGGAAACACCATATATTTT; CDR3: CASSLFGRGNIGNTIYF
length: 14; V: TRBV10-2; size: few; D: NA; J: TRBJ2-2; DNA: TGCGCCAGCAGTGGGGGGACGAACACCGGGGAGCTGTTTTTT; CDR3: CASSGGTNTGELFF
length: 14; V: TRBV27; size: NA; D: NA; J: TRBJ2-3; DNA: TGTGCCAGCGCGCGGCAAACCATCACAGATACGCAGTATTTT; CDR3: CASARQTITDTQYF
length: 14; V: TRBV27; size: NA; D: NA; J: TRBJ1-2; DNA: TGTGCCAGCAGTTTGGACCCCGAGGGGGGTGGCTACACCTTC; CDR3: CASSLDPEGGGYTF
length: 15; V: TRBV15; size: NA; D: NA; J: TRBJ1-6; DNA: TGTGCCACCAGTCGAGGGGGGACGAGGGGTTCACCCCTCCACTTT; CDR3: CATSRGGTRGSPLHF
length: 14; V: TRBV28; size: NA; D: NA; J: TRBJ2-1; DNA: TGTGCCAGCAGTCTTGGGGCCCCTTCCAATGAGCAGTTCTTC; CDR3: CASSLGAPSNEQFF
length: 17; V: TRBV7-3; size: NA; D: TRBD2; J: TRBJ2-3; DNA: TGTGCCAGCAGCTTAACTAGAGCGGGAGGGCCGTCGGATACGCAGTATTTT; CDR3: CASSLTRAGGPSDTQYF
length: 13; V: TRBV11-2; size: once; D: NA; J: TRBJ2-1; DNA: TGTGCCAGCAGCCCGACTCAATACAATGAGCAGTTCTTC; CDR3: CASSPTQYNEQFF
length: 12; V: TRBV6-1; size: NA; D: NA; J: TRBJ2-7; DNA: TGTGCCAGCAGTGACGGGATCTACGAGCAGTACTTC; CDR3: CASSDGIYEQYF
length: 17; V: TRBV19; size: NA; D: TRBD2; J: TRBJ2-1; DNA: TGTGCCAGTAGTATTTACCTAGCGGGAAGCTCCTACAATGAGCAGTTCTTC; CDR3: CASSIYLAGSSYNEQFF
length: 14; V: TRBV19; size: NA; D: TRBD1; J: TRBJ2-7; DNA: TGTGCCAGTAGTATAGGGGACAGCTCCTACGAGCAGTACTTC; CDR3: CASSIGDSSYEQYF
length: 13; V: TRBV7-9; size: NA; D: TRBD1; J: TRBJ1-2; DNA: TGTGCCGGATCGACAGGGTTTAACTATGGCTACACCTTC; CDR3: CAGSTGFNYGYTF
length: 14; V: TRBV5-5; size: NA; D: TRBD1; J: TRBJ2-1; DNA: TGTGCCAGCAGCGGGCAGACAGGGGGCTGGGAGCAGTTCTTC; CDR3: CASSGQTGGWEQFF
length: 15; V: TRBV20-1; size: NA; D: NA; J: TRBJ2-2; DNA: TGCAGTGCTAGTGATCGAGGGAGCCTCGCCGGGGAGCTGTTTTTT; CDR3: CSASDRGSLAGELFF
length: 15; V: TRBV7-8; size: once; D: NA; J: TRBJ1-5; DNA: TGTGCCAGCAGACCAGGCAGGGCCCTCAATCAGCCCCAGCATTTT; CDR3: CASRPGRALNQPQHF
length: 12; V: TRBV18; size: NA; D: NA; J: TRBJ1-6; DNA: TGTGCCAGCTCACCAGGGGATTCACCCCTCCACTTT; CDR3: CASSPGDSPLHF
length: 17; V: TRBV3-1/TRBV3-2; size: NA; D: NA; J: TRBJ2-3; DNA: TGTGCCAGCAGCCAATCTGGGCGGGCGGGTTCCACAGATACGCAGTATTTT; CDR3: CASSQSGRAGSTDTQYF
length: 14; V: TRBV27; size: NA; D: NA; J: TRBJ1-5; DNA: TGTGCCAGCATGGGGAGGGAGTATGGTCAGCCCCAGCATTTT; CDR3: CASMGREYGQPQHF
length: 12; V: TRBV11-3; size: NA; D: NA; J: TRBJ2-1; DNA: TGTGCCAGCAGCCTAGATGGACATGAGCAGTTCTTC; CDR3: CASSLDGHEQFF
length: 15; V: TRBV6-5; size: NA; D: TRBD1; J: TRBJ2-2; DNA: TGTGCCAGCCGCGGAGGACAGGTTAACACCGGGGAGCTGTTTTTT; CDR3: CASRGGQVNTGELFF
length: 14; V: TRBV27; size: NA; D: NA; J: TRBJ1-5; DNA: TGTGCCAGCAGTCCTAACAGGAGCAATCAGCCCCAGCATTTT; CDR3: CASSPNRSNQPQHF
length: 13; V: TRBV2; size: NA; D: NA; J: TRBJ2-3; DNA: TGTGCCAGCAGTGAGCTTAGCACAGATACGCAGTATTTT; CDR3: CASSELSTDTQYF
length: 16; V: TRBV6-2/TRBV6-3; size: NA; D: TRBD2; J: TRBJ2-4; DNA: TGTGCCAGCAGTTACGCTACTAGCGGGCCCAAAAACATTCAGTACTTC; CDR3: CASSYATSGPKNIQYF
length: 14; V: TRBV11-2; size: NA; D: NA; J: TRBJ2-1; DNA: TGTGCCAGCAGGCGGGACTTCTCCTACAATGAGCAGTTCTTC; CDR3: CASRRDFSYNEQFF
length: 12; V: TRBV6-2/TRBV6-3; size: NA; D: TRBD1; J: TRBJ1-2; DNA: TGTGCCAGCAGTTGGACAGGGGATCGCTACACCTTC; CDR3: CASSWTGDRYTF
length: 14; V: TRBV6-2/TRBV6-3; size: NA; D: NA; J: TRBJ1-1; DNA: TGTGCCAGCAGTGGCTCAATAGGGGCGGCCGAAGCTTTCTTT; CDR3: CASSGSIGAAEAFF
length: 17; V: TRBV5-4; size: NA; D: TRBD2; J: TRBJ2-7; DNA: TGTGCCAGCAGCTTCCTAGCGGGAGGGGCCCACACCTACGAGCAGTACTTC; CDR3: CASSFLAGGAHTYEQYF
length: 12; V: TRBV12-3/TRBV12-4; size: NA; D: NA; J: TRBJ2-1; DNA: TGTGCCAGCAGTTTCGCCGGGGACGGGCAGTTCTTC; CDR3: CASSFAGDGQFF
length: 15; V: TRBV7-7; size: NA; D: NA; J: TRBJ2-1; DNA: TGTGCTAGCAGCATCACTAGCCGCTCCTACAATGAGCAGTTCTTC; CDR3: CASSITSRSYNEQFF
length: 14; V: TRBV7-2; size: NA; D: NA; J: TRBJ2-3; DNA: TGTGCCAGCAGCAGAGGGGGAGGGGTAGATACGCAGTATTTT; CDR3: CASSRGGGVDTQYF
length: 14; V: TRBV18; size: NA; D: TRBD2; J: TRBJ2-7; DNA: TGTGCCAGCTCACCACCAGCAGGGCGGGAGGGGCAGTACTTC; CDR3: CASSPPAGREGQYF
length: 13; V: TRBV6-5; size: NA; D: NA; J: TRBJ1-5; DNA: TGTGCCACACAGTATGAGGGCAATCAGCCCCAGCATTTT; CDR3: CATQYEGNQPQHF
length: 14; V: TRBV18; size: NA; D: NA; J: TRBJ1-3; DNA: TGTGCCAGCTCACCCATGAAGACCGGAAACACCATATATTTT; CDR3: CASSPMKTGNTIYF
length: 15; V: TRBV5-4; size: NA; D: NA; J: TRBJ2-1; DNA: TGTGCCAGCAGCTTCCGATCCTTGGGGGAGAATGAGCAGTTCTTC; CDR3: CASSFRSLGENEQFF
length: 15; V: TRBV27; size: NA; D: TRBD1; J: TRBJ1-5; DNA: TGTGCCAGCATAATGGGACAGGGAGAATACCAGCCCCAGCATTTT; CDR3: CASIMGQGEYQPQHF
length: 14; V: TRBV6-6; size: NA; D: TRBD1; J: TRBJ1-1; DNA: TGTGCCAGCAGTTACACAGGGGTAAACACTGAAGCTTTCTTT; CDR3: CASSYTGVNTEAFF
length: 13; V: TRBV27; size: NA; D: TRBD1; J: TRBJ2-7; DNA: TGTGCCAGCAGTTTTTCGGACAGGGTGGGGCAGTACTTC; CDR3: CASSFSDRVGQYF
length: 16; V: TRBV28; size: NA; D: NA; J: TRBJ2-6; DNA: TGTGCCAGCAGGCCAGGAGGAGTGTGGGCGACCAACGTCCTGACTTTC; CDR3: CASRPGGVWATNVLTF
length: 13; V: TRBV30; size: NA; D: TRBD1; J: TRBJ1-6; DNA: TGTGCCTGGAGTGCTGACAGGGTAGTTCCCCTCCACTTT; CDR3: CAWSADRVVPLHF
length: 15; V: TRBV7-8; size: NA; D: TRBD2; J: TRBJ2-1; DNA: TGTGCCAGCAGCTTAGTGGCGGGAGGGCCTAATGAGCAGTTCTTC; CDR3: CASSLVAGGPNEQFF
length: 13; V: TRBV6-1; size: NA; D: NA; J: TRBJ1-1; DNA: TGTGCCAGCAGCGATTCGGGGAACACTGAAGCTTTCTTT; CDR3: CASSDSGNTEAFF
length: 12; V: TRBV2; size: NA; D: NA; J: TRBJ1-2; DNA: TGTGCCAGCGTCAGGTTGCGGTATGGCTACACCTTC; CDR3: CASVRLRYGYTF